The present T cell receptor beta chain was sequenced within a study of cytomegalovirus exposure and HLA in healthy donors. Study background: In an earlier analysis, around 120 million unique TCR beta sequences were found from about 179 million T cells.

As concerns this clone: What it binds is not known.

The PCR had 60 Vbeta and 13 Jbeta primers. Sequencing was performed with immunoSEQ multiplex PCR; in TCRdb, only in-frame clones are kept and a portion is missing. The sample holds 97,000 or so clones, approximately 64% seen once. Study outcomes and limitations: For most TCR beta V segments, an earlier analysis put the productive rate at about 87% or about 30% of the time. Another analysis was done later, and it associated 17,000 or so TCR beta sequences with HLA alleles at 0.05 false discovery rate.

Specimen: PBMCs. The origin of this receptor is a human donor in good health.

DNA for the CDR3: TGTGCCTGGACCCGGAGCGGGGATCGGTACTTC. This codes for CAWTRSGDRYF. The chain couples TRBV30 to TRBJ2-5; 7 bases match TRBD2. CDR1 GTSNPN and CDR2 SVGIG come from the germline V gene (reference sequence). The CDR3 runs to 11 residues. J gave up 13 bases and V 4 bases, and 9 bases lay outside the gene matches.